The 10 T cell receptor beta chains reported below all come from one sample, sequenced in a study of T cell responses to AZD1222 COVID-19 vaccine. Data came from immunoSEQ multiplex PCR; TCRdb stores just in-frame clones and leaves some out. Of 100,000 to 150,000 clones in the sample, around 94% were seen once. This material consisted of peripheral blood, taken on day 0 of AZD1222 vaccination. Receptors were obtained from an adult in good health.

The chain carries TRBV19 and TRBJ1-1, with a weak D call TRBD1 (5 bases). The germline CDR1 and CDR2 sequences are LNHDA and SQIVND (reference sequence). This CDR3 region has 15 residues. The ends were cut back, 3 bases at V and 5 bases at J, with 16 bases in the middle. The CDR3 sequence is CASSIMSGRKTEAFF. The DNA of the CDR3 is TGTGCCAGTAGTATTATGTCGGGGCGAAAAACTGAAGCTTTCTTT.

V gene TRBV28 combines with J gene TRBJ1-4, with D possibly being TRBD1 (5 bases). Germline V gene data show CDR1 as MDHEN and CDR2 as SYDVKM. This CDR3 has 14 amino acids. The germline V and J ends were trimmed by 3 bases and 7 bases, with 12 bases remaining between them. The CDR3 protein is CASSFRGEIEKLFF. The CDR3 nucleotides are TGTGCCAGCAGTTTTCGGGGGGAGATTGAAAAACTGTTTTTT.

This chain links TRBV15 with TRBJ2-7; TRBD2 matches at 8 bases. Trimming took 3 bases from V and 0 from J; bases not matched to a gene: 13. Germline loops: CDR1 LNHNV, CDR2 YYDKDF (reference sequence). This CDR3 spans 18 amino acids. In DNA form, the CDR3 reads TGTGCCACCAGCAGGATGCGGGAGGCTAGCGGGTTCTCCTACGAGCAGTACTTC. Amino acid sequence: CATSRMREASGFSYEQYF.

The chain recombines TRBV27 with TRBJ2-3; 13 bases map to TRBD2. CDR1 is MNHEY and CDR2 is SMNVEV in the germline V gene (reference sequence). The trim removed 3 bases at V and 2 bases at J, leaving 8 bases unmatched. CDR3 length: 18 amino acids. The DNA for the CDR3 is TGTGCCAGCAGTTTCCTTACTAGCGGGAGGGCCCTCACAGATACGCAGTATTTT. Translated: CASSFLTSGRALTDTQYF.

The CDR3 region is CASSLGSGSGNTIYF. The CDR3 DNA is TGTGCCAGCAGCTTGGGGTCCGGTTCTGGAAACACCATATATTTT. V gene TRBV5-6 combines with J gene TRBJ1-3; the D is unclear. V shed 0 bases and J shed 1 base, with 8 bases lying between them. Germline values: CDR1 SGHDT, CDR2 YYEEEE. The CDR3 loop spans 15 amino acids.

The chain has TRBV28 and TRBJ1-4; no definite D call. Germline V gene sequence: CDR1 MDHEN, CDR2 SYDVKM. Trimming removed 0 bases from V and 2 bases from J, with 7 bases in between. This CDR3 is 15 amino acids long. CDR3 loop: CASSLWDGTNEKLFF. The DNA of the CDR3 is TGTGCCAGCAGTTTATGGGACGGCACTAATGAAAAACTGTTTTTT.

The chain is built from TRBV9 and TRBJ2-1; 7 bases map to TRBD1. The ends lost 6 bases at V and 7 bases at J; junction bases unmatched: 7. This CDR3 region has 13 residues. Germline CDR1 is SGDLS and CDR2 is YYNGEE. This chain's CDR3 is CASITRGRNEQFF. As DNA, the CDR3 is TGTGCCAGCATAACGAGGGGGCGGAATGAGCAGTTCTTC.

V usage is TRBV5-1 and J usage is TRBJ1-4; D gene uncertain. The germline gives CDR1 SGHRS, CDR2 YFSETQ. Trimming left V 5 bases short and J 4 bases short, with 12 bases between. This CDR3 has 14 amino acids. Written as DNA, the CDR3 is TGCGCCAGCAGAGGGATAGGAAATAATGAAAAACTGTTTTTT. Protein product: CASRGIGNNEKLFF.

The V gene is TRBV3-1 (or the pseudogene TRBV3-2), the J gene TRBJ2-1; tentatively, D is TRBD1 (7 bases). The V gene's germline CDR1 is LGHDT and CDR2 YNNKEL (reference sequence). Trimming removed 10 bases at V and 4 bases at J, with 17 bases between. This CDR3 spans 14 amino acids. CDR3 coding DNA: TGTGCCACTCATTCGACAGGGACTTACAATGAGCAGTTCTTC. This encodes CATHSTGTYNEQFF.

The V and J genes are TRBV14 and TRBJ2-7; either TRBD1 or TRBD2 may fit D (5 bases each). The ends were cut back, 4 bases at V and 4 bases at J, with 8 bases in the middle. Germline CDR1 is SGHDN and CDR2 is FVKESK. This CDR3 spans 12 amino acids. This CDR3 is CASSRQRYEQYF. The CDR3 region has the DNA TGTGCCAGCAGCCGACAGCGGTACGAGCAGTACTTC.